The 8 T cell receptor beta chains in this list originate from one sample, sequenced in a study of T-cell memory formation after mild COVID-19. From the 5' RACE reads, TCRdb called clonotypes with MiXCR, one entry per CDR3 protein. This table holds about 560,000 distinct CDR3 sequences, roughly a fifth found once. The sequenced sample was PBMCs or a T cell subset sorted from them (not recorded which). These receptors all come from an adult woman who had mild COVID-19 (a few samples of this study predate the infection). Cell type and time point are not known.

This clonotype was observed a handful of times. The chain recombines TRBV9 with TRBJ2-1, with D uncertain. V was pared by 0 bases and J by 9 bases, with 10 bases between. CDR3 length: 13 residues. CDR1 is SGDLS and CDR2 is YYNGEE in the germline V gene. CDR3 sequence reads: CASSVGSWSEQFF. The CDR3 bases are TGTGCCAGCAGCGTAGGTAGTTGGAGTGAGCAGTTCTTC.

This clonotype turned up a few times. The rearrangement joins TRBV25-1 to TRBJ2-7, with D perhaps TRBD1 or TRBD2 (5 bases each). V lost 8 bases, J lost 2 bases, and 10 bases lay in between. The V gene's germline CDR1 is MGHDK and CDR2 SYGVNS. CDR3 length equals 12 residues. The DNA of the CDR3 is TGTGCCAGCCGCCGGGACCCCTACGAGCAGTACTTC. Its translation: CASRRDPYEQYF.

The rearrangement uses TRBV3-1 and TRBJ1-6, with 8 bases identical to TRBD1. In germline, CDR1 is LGHDT, CDR2 YNNKEL (reference sequence). The CDR3 covers 15 residues. After removal of 5 bases from V and 9 bases from J, the junction contained 9 bases not matched to a gene. The CDR3 sequence: CASSDRTGSGSPLHF. The CDR3, as DNA: TGTGCCAGCAGCGATAGGACAGGGTCAGGTTCACCCCTCCACTTT. The full variable domain, its missing parts supplied by reference TRBV3-1 and TRBJ1-6, is DTAVSQTPKYLVTQMGNDKSIKCEQNLGHDTMYWYKQDSKKFLKIMFSYNNKELIINETVPNRFSPKSPDKAHLNLHINSLELGDSAVYFCASSDRTGSGSPLHFGNGTRLTVT.

V usage is TRBV15 and J usage is TRBJ2-3, with TRBD2 matching over 8 bases. The CDR3 spans 15 residues. J gave up 1 base and V 7 bases, and 7 bases lay outside the gene matches. Germline CDR1 is LNHNV and CDR2 is YYDKDF (reference sequence). Here the CDR3 reads CATNPAGDGTDTQYF. CDR3 in DNA: TGTGCCACCAACCCAGCGGGAGACGGCACAGATACGCAGTATTTT. The variable domain in full, with the rest retrieved from reference TRBV15 and TRBJ2-3, is DAMVIQNPRYQVTQFGKPVTLSCSQTLNHNVMYWYQQKSSQAPKLLFHYYDKDFNNEADTPDNFQSRRPNTSFCFLDIRSPGLGDTAMYLCATNPAGDGTDTQYFGPGTRLTVL.

This chain links TRBV29-1 with TRBJ1-1; 8 nucleotides agree with TRBD1. This CDR3 comprises 13 residues. Germline V gene lookup returns CDR1 SQVTM and CDR2 ANQGSEA. The ends lost 6 bases at V and 3 bases at J; junction bases unmatched: 6. Here the CDR3 DNA reads TGCAGCGTCGGGTTGACAGGGGACACTGAAGCTTTCTTT. The encoded protein is CSVGLTGDTEAFF.

The V and J genes are TRBV12-5 and TRBJ2-2; D gene uncertain. Looked up from germline, CDR1 is LGHNT and CDR2 is FRNRAP. The CDR3 contains 13 residues. Trimming removed 5 bases at V and 3 bases at J, with 7 bases between. The CDR3 region has the DNA TGTGCTAGTGGTCCTCGAGACACCGGGGAGCTGTTTTTT. It encodes CASGPRDTGELFF.

The V call is TRBV20-1, the J call TRBJ2-2; 9 nucleotides align to TRBD1. With 6 bases clipped from V and 1 base from J, the junction kept 6 bases outside the gene matches. Looked up from germline, CDR1 is DFQATT and CDR2 is SNEGSKA (reference sequence). The CDR3 covers 15 residues. The CDR3 DNA reads as TGCAGTGCCTTCGACAGGGGGAAGAACACCGGGGAGCTGTTTTTT. This translates into CSAFDRGKNTGELFF.

The chain joins TRBV6-1 to TRBJ1-1; TRBD1 is a possible D gene (6 bases). This CDR3 contains 16 residues. Germline V gives CDR1 MNHNS, CDR2 SASEGT. V lost 7 bases and J 3 bases, leaving 21 bases between the germline ends. CDR3 nucleotides: TGTGCCAGCACCCCGAGGGGGGGGGATGGTGACACTGAAGCTTTCTTT. Translation gives CASTPRGGDGDTEAFF.